This record covers a single T cell receptor (beta chain). This CDR3 is built from 15 residues. Germline assignment: CDR1 SGHRS and CDR2 YFSETQ. V dropped 4 bases and J dropped 5; count of bases not matched to a gene: 7. This record belongs to a study of blood T cell repertoires in COVID-19. Whole-study context: Specimens from acute and convalescent COVID-19 originated in the United States, Italy and Spain.

Assay: immunoSEQ multiplex PCR; the TCRdb copy retains only in-frame clones and omits some. The sample consists of roughly 120,000 clones, approximately 90% of them appearing once. The sample consisted of peripheral blood. This TCR derives from a woman in her forties or fifties with acute or convalescent COVID-19. The chain couples TRBV5-1 to TRBJ2-5; 11 positions agree with TRBD2. CDR3 amino acids: CASSRASGGFETQYF. CDR3 sequence (DNA): TGCGCCAGCAGCAGGGCTAGCGGGGGGTTTGAGACCCAGTACTTC.